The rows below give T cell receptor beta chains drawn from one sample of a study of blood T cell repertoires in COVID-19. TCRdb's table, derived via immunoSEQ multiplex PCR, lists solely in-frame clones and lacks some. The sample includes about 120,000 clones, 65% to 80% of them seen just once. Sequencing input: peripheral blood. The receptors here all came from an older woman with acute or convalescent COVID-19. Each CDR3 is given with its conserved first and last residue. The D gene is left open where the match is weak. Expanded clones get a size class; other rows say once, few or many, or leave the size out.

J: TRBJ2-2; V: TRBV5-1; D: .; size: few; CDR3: CASSLTTGSPGELFF; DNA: TGCGCCAGCAGCTTGACGACGGGGTCCCCCGGGGAGCTGTTTTTT
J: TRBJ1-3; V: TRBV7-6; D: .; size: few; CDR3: CASTRDARRGNTIYF; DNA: TGTGCCAGCACCAGAGACGCGAGGAGGGGCAACACCATATATTTT
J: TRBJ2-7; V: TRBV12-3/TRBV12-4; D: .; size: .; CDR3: CASSPREREQYF; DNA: TGTGCCAGCAGTCCCCGAGAGCGAGAGCAGTACTTC
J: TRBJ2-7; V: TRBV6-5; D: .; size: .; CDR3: CASRGAAGYEQYF; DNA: TGTGCCAGCAGGGGGGCCGCTGGATACGAGCAGTACTTC
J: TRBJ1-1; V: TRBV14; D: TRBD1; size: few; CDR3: CASSQGLTWDRGEIMNTEAFF; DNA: TGTGCCAGCAGCCAAGGTCTAACCTGGGACAGGGGAGAGATCATGAACACTGAAGCTTTCTTT
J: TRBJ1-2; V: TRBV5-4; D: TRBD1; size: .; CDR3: CASSLAGTGYYGYTF; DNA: TGTGCCAGCAGCTTGGCCGGGACAGGCTACTATGGCTACACCTTC
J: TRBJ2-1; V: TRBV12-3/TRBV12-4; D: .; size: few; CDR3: CASSLDQGNEQFF; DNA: TGTGCCAGCAGTTTAGACCAGGGAAATGAGCAGTTCTTC
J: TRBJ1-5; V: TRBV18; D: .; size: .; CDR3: CASSPNRQAGNQPQHF; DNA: TGTGCCAGCTCACCTAACAGACAGGCCGGCAATCAGCCCCAGCATTTT
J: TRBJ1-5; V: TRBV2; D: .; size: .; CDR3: CASSVRTGTDQPQHF; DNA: TGTGCCAGCAGTGTGAGAACAGGAACCGATCAGCCCCAGCATTTT
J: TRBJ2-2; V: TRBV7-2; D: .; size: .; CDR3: CASSSILGELFF; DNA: TGTGCCAGCAGCTCCATACTCGGGGAGCTGTTTTTT
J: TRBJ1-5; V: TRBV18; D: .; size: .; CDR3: CASSPFGGYQPQHF; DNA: TGTGCCAGCTCACCCTTCGGGGGTTATCAGCCCCAGCATTTT
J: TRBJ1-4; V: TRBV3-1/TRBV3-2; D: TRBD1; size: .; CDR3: CASRRRDSRNEKLFF; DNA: TGTGCCAGCAGACGACGGGACAGCCGAAATGAAAAACTGTTTTTT
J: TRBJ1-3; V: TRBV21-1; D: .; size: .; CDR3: CASSKVRGISGNTIYF; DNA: TGTGCCAGCAGCAAAGTTAGGGGCATCTCTGGAAACACCATATATTTT
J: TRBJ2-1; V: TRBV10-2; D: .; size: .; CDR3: CASSEPTMGANEQFF; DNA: TGCGCCAGCAGTGAACCGACCATGGGGGCTAATGAGCAGTTCTTC
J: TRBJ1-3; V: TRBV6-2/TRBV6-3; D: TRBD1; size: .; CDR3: CASSRDRISGNTIYF; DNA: TGTGCCAGCAGCCGGGACAGGATCTCTGGAAACACCATATATTTT
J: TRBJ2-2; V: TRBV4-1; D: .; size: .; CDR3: CASSHGASGTGELFF; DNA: TGCGCCAGCAGCCACGGGGCCAGCGGGACCGGGGAGCTGTTTTTT
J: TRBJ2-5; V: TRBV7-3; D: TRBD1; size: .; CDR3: CASSKTTGQHRLETQYF; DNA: TGTGCCAGCAGCAAAACTACGGGACAGCACCGCCTAGAGACCCAGTACTTC
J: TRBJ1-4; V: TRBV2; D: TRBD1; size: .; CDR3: CASRRTGFREKLFF; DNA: TGTGCCAGCCGAAGGACAGGGTTCCGTGAAAAACTGTTTTTT
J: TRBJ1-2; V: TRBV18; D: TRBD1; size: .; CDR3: CASSRETGYYGYTF; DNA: TGTGCCAGCTCCCGAGAGACAGGGTACTATGGCTACACCTTC
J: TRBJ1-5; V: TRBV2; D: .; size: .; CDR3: CASSGTLLSNQPQHF; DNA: TGTGCCAGCAGTGGGACTTTATTAAGCAATCAGCCCCAGCATTTT
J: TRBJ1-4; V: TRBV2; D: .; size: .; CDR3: CASRRSATNEKLFF; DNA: TGTGCCAGCAGGCGGAGCGCAACTAATGAAAAACTGTTTTTT
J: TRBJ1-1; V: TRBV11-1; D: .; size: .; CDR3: CASSPLPVNTEAFF; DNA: TGTGCCAGCAGCCCCCTGCCAGTGAACACTGAAGCTTTCTTT
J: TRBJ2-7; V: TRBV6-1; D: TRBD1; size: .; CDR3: CASSDQTGDDEQYF; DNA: TGTGCCAGCAGTGACCAGACAGGGGATGACGAGCAGTACTTC
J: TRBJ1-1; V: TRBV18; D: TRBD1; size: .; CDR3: CASSPKGAVTEAFF; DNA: TGTGCCAGCTCACCGAAGGGGGCGGTCACTGAAGCTTTCTTT
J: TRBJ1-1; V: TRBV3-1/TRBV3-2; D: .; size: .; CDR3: CASRGGLQNTEAFF; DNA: TGTGCCAGCAGGGGGGGGCTCCAGAACACTGAAGCTTTCTTT
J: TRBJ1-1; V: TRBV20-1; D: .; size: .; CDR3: CSARMASEAFF; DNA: TGCAGTGCTAGAATGGCCTCTGAAGCTTTCTTT